Included here is one T cell receptor (beta chain) sequence, with context. No cognate antigen has been identified for it. One base away there is no much larger clone; base qualities are not given. Other DNA sequences in the same sample also yield this CDR3. TCRbeta CDR3 regions were amplified from genomic DNA using the immunoSEQ Assay, a bias-controlled multiplex PCR. Turning to the authors' computational methods: Within the assay, amplification of reference gene primers was used to estimate how many nucleated cells each sample contained. To quantify the absolute abundance of each unique TCRbeta CDR3 rearrangement, sequence reads were collapsed and filtered. For each sample, productive Simpson clonality was calculated as the square root of Simpson's diversity index over productive rearrangements. In TCRdb, the immuneACCESS table is reduced to in-frame sequences with V and J assigned. These tables do not hold every clone; where another copy was compared, an unresolved V gene accounts for under half, and the others remain unexplained. V, J and clone size were drawn from that table, and D and trimming were deduced from the DNA. This sample comprises about 170,000 clones, 83% of them detected only once. In total, the top ten clones hold over 2% of the sample.

V is cut back by 0 bases and J by 5 bases, with 2 bases in the junction unmatched. The CDR1 and CDR2 encoded by the germline V gene are SGHRS and YFSETQ. Counted from cysteine to phenylalanine, this CDR3 has 14 amino acids. CDR3 DNA only is kept here, 42 bases in frame from base 1. Collaborating institutions collected whole blood in K2EDTA tubes following their own protocols. Collaborator samples were shipped for TCRbeta analysis as frozen whole blood, isolated PBMCs, or DNA extracted from either sample type. The source of the sample is a study of blood T cell repertoires in COVID-19 (dated by TCRdb to 2018 to 2021). About the investigation overall: Samples covering the acute and convalescent phases of COVID-19 were provided by collaborators in the United States, Italy and Spain. The material from the prospective study consisted of cDNA or gDNA derived from T cells, B-cell-depleted T cells, or PBMCs. Deeply sampled blood TCRbeta repertoires from subjects exposed to, actively infected with, or recovered from COVID-19 were included in the dataset. The repertoires were made available in a free public database intended to serve as a resource for research on the immune response to SARS-CoV-2. Samples came from the ongoing ImmuneRACE study (first 160 participants) plus 1,254 subjects from 6 global collaborators. Sample metadata almost always included a de-identified subject ID, COVID-19 status, age in years and sex. Where available, HLA class I and class II types were taken from metadata supplied by the sample provider and were not determined by assay-based typing. Overall study outcomes, separate from this receptor: Clinical and demographic metadata were provided uncurated, with the amount varying by source and participant.

The sample consisted of peripheral blood. The V and J genes are TRBV5-1 and TRBJ2-5, with 9 junctional bases fitting TRBD1. The clonotype comes from a woman of 80 years or more with acute or convalescent COVID-19. The nucleotide sequence reads as follows: TGCGCCAGCAGCTTGGACAGGGGGCGGGAGACCCAGTACTTC. The translation is CASSLDRGRETQYF. Here the CDR3 is joined to the reference TRBV5-1 and TRBJ2-5 genes, and the full variable domain is: KAGVTQTPRYLIKTRGQQVTLSCSPISGHRSVSWYQQTPGQGLQFLFEYFSETQRNKGNFPGRFSGRQFSNSRSEMNVSTLELGDSALYLCASSLDRGRETQYFGPGTRLLVL.